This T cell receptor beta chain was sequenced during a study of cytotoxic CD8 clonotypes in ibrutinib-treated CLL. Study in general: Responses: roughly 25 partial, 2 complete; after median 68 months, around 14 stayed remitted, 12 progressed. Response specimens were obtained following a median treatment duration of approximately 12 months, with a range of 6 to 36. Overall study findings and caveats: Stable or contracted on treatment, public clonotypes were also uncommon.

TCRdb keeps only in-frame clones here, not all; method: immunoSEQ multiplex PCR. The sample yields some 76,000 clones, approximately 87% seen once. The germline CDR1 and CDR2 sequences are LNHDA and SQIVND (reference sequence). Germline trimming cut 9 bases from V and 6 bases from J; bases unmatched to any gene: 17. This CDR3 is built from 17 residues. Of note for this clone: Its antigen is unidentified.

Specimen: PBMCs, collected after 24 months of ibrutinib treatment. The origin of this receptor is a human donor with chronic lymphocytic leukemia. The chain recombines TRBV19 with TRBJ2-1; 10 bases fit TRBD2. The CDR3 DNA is TGTGCCAGCAAAGCAGCCAGGGGACTAGCGAGGGCCAATGAGCAGTTCTTC. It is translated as CASKAARGLARANEQFF.